This T cell receptor (beta chain) was sequenced in a study of blood T cell repertoires in COVID-19. Whole-study context: Samples came from the United States, Italy and Spain, spanning acute and convalescent COVID-19. In each case, the material was cDNA or gDNA derived from T cells, B-cell-depleted T cells, or PBMCs.

CDR1 LGHDT and CDR2 YNNKEL come from the germline V gene (reference sequence). V shed 3 bases and J shed 2 bases, with 13 bases lying between them. This CDR3 spans 15 amino acids. Per the study methods: Amplification of reference gene primers provided the estimated nucleated cell counts. Produced via immunoSEQ multiplex PCR; TCRdb's table is partial and in-frame only. That table is the source of V, J and clone size, and D and trimming were worked out from the DNA. Counted here are 180,000 or so clones, approximately 90% occurring once; the ten biggest clones make up 2.9%. This receptor was obtained from a woman between 25 and 40 years old with active or convalescent COVID-19. The sample comprised peripheral blood. This rearrangement joins TRBV3-1 (or the pseudogene TRBV3-2) to TRBJ1-1, with D possibly TRBD1 on 5 matching bases. The CDR3 nucleotides read TGTGCCAGCAGCCACTCTGACAGCCTTAACACTGAAGCTTTCTTT. Residues: CASSHSDSLNTEAFF.